Each of the 3 T cell receptor beta chains below was sequenced from the same sample in a study of shared clonotypes between healthy human individuals (dated by TCRdb to 2018 to 2021). Libraries were constructed by the immunoSEQ multiplex PCR assay. Not all clones reach the TCRdb copy of this immuneACCESS table, which keeps in-frame sequences only. Checked studies attribute under half of the gap to unresolved V genes and leave the rest unexplained. The sample table records some 350,000 clones; around 67% of these occur just once. Approximately 10% of the sample is taken by the ten largest. The source material was memory CD4+ T cells sorted from blood. Interpreted using the paper, the cell subset or site label stands for: CD45RA-negative fraction. The receptors shown here come from a man aged 25 to 40 in good health.

The chain carries TRBV27 and TRBJ2-2, with a possible D match to TRBD2 (6 bases). The CDR3 is 15 amino acids. V dropped 6 bases and J dropped 5 bases, with 16 bases sitting between them. CDR1 is MNHEY and CDR2 is SMNVEV in the germline V gene (reference sequence). The CDR3 nucleotides read TGTGCCAGCAGCGGCGGGGTAGGAGGGACCGGGGAGCTGTTTTTT. Protein sequence: CASSGGVGGTGELFF.

This chain uses TRBV5-6 with TRBJ2-5; TRBD1 matches at 8 bases. The junction had 5 bases not matched to a gene; V was cut back by 5 bases and J by 5 bases. Germline lookup yields CDR1 SGHDT and CDR2 YYEEEE. CDR3 size: 13 residues. The chain's CDR3 is CASRRTGHETQYF. Written as DNA, the CDR3 is TGTGCCAGCAGAAGGACAGGGCATGAGACCCAGTACTTC.

V gene TRBV19 combines with J gene TRBJ2-3; 9 nucleotides agree with TRBD2. V was clipped by 6 bases and J by 2 bases; unmatched bases: 6. The germline V gene encodes CDR1 LNHDA and CDR2 SQIVND (reference sequence). CDR3 length: 15 amino acids. CDR3 residues: CASSFLAGNTDTQYF. In nucleotides, the CDR3 is TGTGCCAGTAGCTTTCTAGCGGGGAACACAGATACGCAGTATTTT.